The 29 T cell receptor beta chains below come from one sample, sequenced in a study of blood T cell repertoires in COVID-19. Some clones are missing from TCRdb's copy, which holds only in-frame ones; the method was immunoSEQ multiplex PCR. The repertoire holds 40,000 to 50,000 clones, with around 86% as singletons. Material for sequencing was peripheral blood. These receptors originate from an elderly woman with acute or convalescent COVID-19.

This clone was counted between two and nine times. V is TRBV28 and J is TRBJ1-1, with D unresolved. Germline V lookup: CDR1 MDHEN, CDR2 SYDVKM. This CDR3 region has 13 residues. Trimming took 5 bases from V and 8 from J, leaving 15 bases between them. The chain's CDR3 is CASSPPAVREAFF. The CDR3, as DNA: TGTGCCAGCAGTCCCCCCGCGGTGAGGGAAGCTTTCTTT.

The rearrangement joins TRBV30 to TRBJ1-1; possibly TRBD1 for D (5 bases). Trimming removed 4 bases at V and 9 bases at J, with 12 bases between. Germline V gene sequence: CDR1 GTSNPN, CDR2 SVGIG (reference sequence). This CDR3 comprises 11 residues. The CDR3, as DNA: TGTGCCTGGACGACAGAGATTAAAGCTTTCTTT. Translation: CAWTTEIKAFF.

The V call is TRBV27, the J call TRBJ2-3, with a possible D match to TRBD1 (5 bases). V was pared by 6 bases and J by 3 bases, with 19 bases between. The CDR3 length is 16 residues. Germline lookup yields CDR1 MNHEY and CDR2 SMNVEV (reference sequence). In nucleotides, the CDR3 is TGTGCCAGCAGACGGATACCGGCCCAGGGAACAGATACGCAGTATTTT. This translates into CASRRIPAQGTDTQYF.

V gene TRBV5-4 combines with J gene TRBJ1-3; 8 nucleotides line up with TRBD1. CDR1 is SGHNT, CDR2 YYREEE, per germline (reference sequence). The V segment lost 4 bases and the J segment 0 bases; nucleotides outside the gene matches: 3. This CDR3 region has 15 residues. The CDR3 DNA sequence: TGTGCCAGCAGCATAGACAGGGGCTCTGGAAACACCATATATTTT. Its protein product is CASSIDRGSGNTIYF.

The chain employs TRBV3-1 (or the pseudogene TRBV3-2) and TRBJ1-6; D perhaps matches TRBD1 (6 bases). CDR1 LGHDT and CDR2 YNNKEL come from the germline V gene (reference sequence). Trimming left V 1 base short and J 7 bases short, with 20 bases between. The CDR3 has 18 amino acids. CDR3 bases: TGTGCCAGCAGCCAAGGCCCTACGACAGGACCCAACAATTCACCCCTCCACTTT. Its translation is CASSQGPTTGPNNSPLHF.

The gene calls are TRBV25-1 and TRBJ1-2; TRBD1 is a possible D gene (5 bases). Germline lookup yields CDR1 MGHDK and CDR2 SYGVNS. The germline V and J ends were trimmed by 4 bases and 8 bases, with 11 bases remaining between them. The CDR3 contains 12 residues. CDR3 in DNA: TGTGCCAGCAGTGGGGGGGAGGGAGGCTACACCTTC. Translation gives CASSGGEGGYTF.

This clone was picked up a small number of times. The genes are TRBV5-1 and TRBJ1-1, with TRBD1 matching 8 bases. V lost 4 bases and J lost 5; bases outside the gene matches: 7. The CDR3 loop spans 14 amino acids. The germline gives CDR1 SGHRS, CDR2 YFSETQ. CDR3 in DNA: TGCGCCAGCAGCACCCTCGGACAGGGTACTGAAGCTTTCTTT. Its translation: CASSTLGQGTEAFF.

This chain joins TRBV30 and TRBJ2-6; 9 positions agree with TRBD1. The CDR3 extends over 16 amino acids. The V segment lost 0 bases and the J segment 2 bases; nucleotides outside the gene matches: 2. From germline, CDR1 is GTSNPN and CDR2 SVGIG (reference sequence). CDR3 protein: CAWSVQGAAGANVLTF. CDR3 DNA sequence: TGTGCCTGGAGTGTACAGGGGGCAGCTGGGGCCAACGTCCTGACTTTC.

The chain uses TRBV28 and TRBJ2-3; a weak D match, TRBD2 (5 bases). The germline V and J ends were trimmed by 3 bases and 2 bases, with 12 bases remaining between them. The CDR3 is 15 amino acids. Germline V gene lookup returns CDR1 MDHEN and CDR2 SYDVKM. The CDR3 DNA reads TGTGCCAGCAGTTTGACGGGAACCTACACAGATACGCAGTATTTT. Amino acids: CASSLTGTYTDTQYF.

This clone occurred a few times. This chain connects TRBV5-6 to TRBJ2-7; D is possibly TRBD1 (6 bases). Trimming cost V 3 bases and J 3 bases, with 19 bases left between them. The CDR3 covers 16 residues. CDR1 is SGHDT and CDR2 is YYEEEE in the germline V gene. The CDR3 here is CASSWRPGDWVYEQYF. The CDR3 bases are TGTGCCAGCAGCTGGAGGCCAGGGGATTGGGTCTACGAGCAGTACTTC.

The CDR3 bases are TGTGCCAGTAGTATAGATCAGCCAGGGACTAATGAAAAACTGTTTTTT. This translates into CASSIDQPGTNEKLFF. The J gene is TRBJ1-4, the V gene TRBV19, with D possibly TRBD1 on 5 matching bases. V was clipped by 0 bases and J by 2 bases, with 10 bases between them. The CDR3 spans 16 residues. Germline V lookup: CDR1 LNHDA, CDR2 SQIVND (reference sequence).

The CDR3 bases are TGTGCCTGGAGTGCGGGACTAGCGGATGGGGGCGATACGCAGTATTTT. This encodes CAWSAGLADGGDTQYF. The chain combines TRBV30 with TRBJ2-3, with 11 positions matching TRBD2. CDR3 length: 16 amino acids. V lost 1 base and J lost 6; bases outside the gene matches: 9. Germline V gene data show CDR1 as GTSNPN and CDR2 as SVGIG (reference sequence). Supplemented by reference TRBV30 and TRBJ2-3, the full variable domain reads SQTIHQWPATLVQPVGSPLSLECTVEGTSNPNLYWYRQAAGRGLQLLFYSVGIGQISSEVPQNLSASRPQDRQFILSSKKLLLSDSGFYLCAWSAGLADGGDTQYFGPGTRLTVL.

This rearrangement joins TRBV11-2 to TRBJ1-1; no reliable D call. CDR3 length: 13 residues. Germline loops: CDR1 SGHAT, CDR2 FQNNGV. The V and J ends lost 0 bases and 10 bases respectively, with 12 bases between them. The CDR3 nucleotides read TGTGCCAGCAGCTTAGAGAGAGGAGCGGGAGCTTTCTTT. Protein product: CASSLERGAGAFF.

This clone was observed a handful of times. This sequence joins TRBV7-2 and TRBJ1-1; D remains unclear. Germline CDR1 reads SGHTA; CDR2 reads FQGNSA. The CDR3 consists of 13 residues. V lost 4 bases and J 0 bases, leaving 6 bases between the germline ends. The CDR3 reads CASSSQMNTEAFF. CDR3 sequence (DNA): TGTGCCAGCAGCTCTCAGATGAACACTGAAGCTTTCTTT.

The V call is TRBV19, the J call TRBJ1-5, with TRBD1 identical over 8 bases. This CDR3 spans 16 amino acids. Per the germline V gene, CDR1 is LNHDA and CDR2 is SQIVND (reference sequence). The J segment lost 3 bases and the V segment lost 6 bases, leaving 10 bases of the junction unmatched. Here the CDR3 DNA reads TGTGCCAGTAGCCGCCTCGGACAGGGTAACAATCAGCCCCAGCATTTT. Amino acids: CASSRLGQGNNQPQHF.

The genes are TRBV5-1 and TRBJ1-2, with 9 bases that match TRBD1. Germline loops: CDR1 SGHRS, CDR2 YFSETQ. V was clipped by 0 bases and J by 4 bases; unmatched bases: 1. The CDR3 totals 14 residues. CDR3 in DNA: TGCGCCAGCAGCTTGGGGACAGGGGTCTATGGCTACACCTTC. It yields the protein CASSLGTGVYGYTF. The full variable domain, its missing parts supplied by reference TRBV5-1 and TRBJ1-2, is KAGVTQTPRYLIKTRGQQVTLSCSPISGHRSVSWYQQTPGQGLQFLFEYFSETQRNKGNFPGRFSGRQFSNSRSEMNVSTLELGDSALYLCASSLGTGVYGYTFGSGTRLTVV.

The V call is TRBV2, the J call TRBJ2-1, with D maybe TRBD1 (6 bases). This CDR3 is 14 amino acids long. The germline gives CDR1 SNHLY, CDR2 FYNNEI. The germline V and J ends were trimmed by 1 base and 8 bases, with 12 bases remaining between them. In DNA, the CDR3 is TGTGCCAGCAGTGAAGATAGGGGGTTGGATGAGCAGTTCTTC. Its translation: CASSEDRGLDEQFF.

The V gene is TRBV18, the J gene TRBJ1-6; TRBD1 is a possible D gene (5 bases). Germline loops: CDR1 KGHSH, CDR2 LQKENI. This CDR3 is 14 amino acids long. The V gene lost 3 bases and the J gene lost 5 bases, with 8 bases spanning the gap. CDR3 region: CASSPDTNNSPLHF. The CDR3 DNA sequence: TGTGCCAGCTCACCGGACACCAATAATTCACCCCTCCACTTT.

The chain couples TRBV5-5 to TRBJ1-4, with 7 positions matching TRBD1. CDR1 is SGHKS, CDR2 YYEKEE, per germline (reference sequence). Trimming took 2 bases from V and 5 from J; bases not matched to a gene: 9. This CDR3 comprises 16 residues. This CDR3 reads CASSFVPGQPNEKLFF. CDR3 coding DNA: TGTGCCAGCAGCTTCGTACCGGGACAGCCGAATGAAAAACTGTTTTTT.

J is TRBJ1-5 and V is TRBV14; 7 nucleotides agree with TRBD1. V dropped 2 bases and J dropped 6; count of bases not matched to a gene: 13. In germline, CDR1 is SGHDN, CDR2 FVKESK. This CDR3 has 17 residues. CDR3 in DNA: TGTGCCAGCAGCCAACGGGGGCACAGGGGAGAGGTTCAGCCCCAGCATTTT. As protein: CASSQRGHRGEVQPQHF.

There are many counts of this clone. The V and J genes are TRBV2 and TRBJ2-7; a weak D match, TRBD2 (6 bases). The CDR3 spans 14 residues. Germline V gene data show CDR1 as SNHLY and CDR2 as FYNNEI. V dropped 7 bases and J dropped 3 bases, with 16 bases sitting between them. DNA for the CDR3: TGTGCCAGCACTGCCCCGGGGGTTGGCTACGAGCAGTACTTC. Protein sequence: CASTAPGVGYEQYF.

The rearrangement uses TRBV7-2 and TRBJ1-2; possibly TRBD1 for D (6 bases). Germline V gene data show CDR1 as SGHTA and CDR2 as FQGNSA. V was trimmed by 5 bases and J by 0 bases, leaving 19 bases between them. This CDR3 is 17 amino acids long. The CDR3 DNA follows: TGTGCCAGCAGCATCTCCCTCCGGGACAAGACTAACTATGGCTACACCTTC. It yields the protein CASSISLRDKTNYGYTF. Using reference TRBV7-2 and TRBJ1-2 for the parts outside the CDR3, the full variable domain is GAGVSQSPSNKVTEKGKDVELRCDPISGHTALYWYRQSLGQGLEFLIYFQGNSAPDKSGLPSDRFSAERTGGSVSTLTIQRTQQEDSAVYLCASSISLRDKTNYGYTFGSGTRLTVV.

The gene calls are TRBV11-2 and TRBJ1-2, with TRBD1 matching over 8 bases. V lost 4 bases and J lost 8; bases outside the gene matches: 9. The CDR3 is 14 residues long. Germline V CDR1 and CDR2: SGHAT, FQNNGV. The CDR3 spells CASSSRTGTSGYTF. The CDR3 nucleotides read TGTGCCAGCAGCTCTAGGACAGGGACGAGCGGCTACACCTTC.

The chain has TRBV7-8 and TRBJ2-5; 7 bases match TRBD1. The CDR3 length is 14 residues. Trimming cost V 5 bases and J 3 bases; bases outside gene matches: 6. Germline V gene data show CDR1 as SGHVS and CDR2 as FQNEAQ. For the CDR3, the DNA is TGTGCCAGCAGCCGAAGACAGGGTAAAGAGACCCAGTACTTC. It specifies CASSRRQGKETQYF.

The chain is built from TRBV7-2 and TRBJ1-2, with D unresolved. The CDR3 has 15 residues. The germline V and J ends were trimmed by 2 bases and 3 bases, with 13 bases remaining between them. Germline-derived CDR1 and CDR2 are SGHTA and FQGNSA. CDR3 loop: CASSLPEGAYYGYTF. CDR3 DNA sequence: TGTGCCAGCAGCTTACCCGAGGGCGCCTACTATGGCTACACCTTC.

This chain joins TRBV10-3 and TRBJ2-1, with TRBD2 matching over 7 bases. Germline V gene data show CDR1 as ENHRY and CDR2 as SYGVKD. V shed 8 bases and J 5 bases; nucleotides not matched to a gene: 15. The CDR3 consists of 16 residues. Here the CDR3 DNA reads TGTGCCATCGGGGGAGGGAGTGGCGGGGTGAACAATGAGCAGTTCTTC. Amino acid sequence: CAIGGGSGGVNNEQFF.

The chain links TRBV5-1 to TRBJ1-4, with TRBD1 matching over 8 bases. The germline V gene encodes CDR1 SGHRS and CDR2 YFSETQ. The junction had 3 bases not matched to a gene; V was cut back by 8 bases and J by 0 bases. This CDR3 contains 14 residues. The CDR3 region has the DNA TGCGCCAGTCGGACAGGGCCAACTAATGAAAAACTGTTTTTT. Protein sequence: CASRTGPTNEKLFF.

The chain's CDR3 is CASSRDTSYFGYTF. CDR3 nucleotide sequence: TGTGCCAGCAGCCGGGACACTAGTTATTTTGGCTACACCTTC. The chain is built from TRBV2 and TRBJ1-2; tentatively, D is TRBD1 (6 bases). This CDR3 comprises 14 residues. The germline V gene has CDR1 SNHLY and CDR2 FYNNEI. The V end lost 6 bases, the J end lost 7 bases, and 18 bases lay between the germline ends.

V is TRBV6-6 and J is TRBJ1-6, with D tentatively TRBD1 (5 bases). The CDR3 has 18 amino acids. Germline-derived CDR1 and CDR2 are MNHNY and SVGAGI (reference sequence). V was cut by 6 bases and J by 0 bases, with 18 bases left in between. The CDR3: CASSRSTGGSSYNSPLHF. The CDR3 DNA follows: TGTGCCAGCAGCCGAAGTACAGGAGGGAGCTCCTATAATTCACCCCTCCACTTT.